The rows below give T cell receptor beta chains drawn from one sample of a study of blood T cells in healthy people across ages. TCRdb fed the 5' RACE reads into MiXCR, producing one record per CDR3 protein. The profile shows hundreds of thousands of distinct CDR3 sequences, around 26% of them singletons. Sequencing used blood. The origin of the receptors is an elderly woman in good health. Each CDR3 is given with its conserved first and last residue. D genes are given only for firm matches. The size entry is marked missing in some rows and otherwise reads once, few, many or a size class.

v_call: TRBV6-2/TRBV6-3; d_call: TRBD2; j_call: TRBJ2-7; clone_size: -; cdr3_nt: TGTGCCAGCAGCCTCGGGACTAGCGGGAGGAGGGCCTACGAGCAGTACTTC; cdr3_aa: CASSLGTSGRRAYEQYF
v_call: TRBV11-3; d_call: -; j_call: TRBJ2-2; clone_size: few; cdr3_nt: TGTGCCAGCCACCCCGGAGGGTCTGCCGGGGAGCTGTTTTTT; cdr3_aa: CASHPGGSAGELFF
v_call: TRBV29-1; d_call: -; j_call: TRBJ1-5; clone_size: few; cdr3_nt: TGCGGCGTTGCTGGGGGGCCTAGCAATCAGCCCCAGCATTTT; cdr3_aa: CGVAGGPSNQPQHF
v_call: TRBV4-2; d_call: TRBD2; j_call: TRBJ2-5; clone_size: -; cdr3_nt: TGTGCCAGCAGCCCCCTAGCGGGGGGTGTCGAAGAGACCCAGTACTTC; cdr3_aa: CASSPLAGGVEETQYF
v_call: TRBV5-5; d_call: -; j_call: TRBJ2-1; clone_size: -; cdr3_nt: TGTGCCAGCAGCTCGGACATCTACAATGAGCAGTTCTTC; cdr3_aa: CASSSDIYNEQFF
v_call: TRBV18; d_call: -; j_call: TRBJ2-5; clone_size: many; cdr3_nt: TGTGCCAGCTCACCCGACAAACTACTAGAGACCCAGTACTTC; cdr3_aa: CASSPDKLLETQYF
v_call: TRBV20-1; d_call: TRBD2; j_call: TRBJ2-1; clone_size: -; cdr3_nt: TGCAGTGCCGGACTAGCGGGGGGGCCCAATGAGCAGTTCTTC; cdr3_aa: CSAGLAGGPNEQFF
v_call: TRBV12-3/TRBV12-4; d_call: -; j_call: TRBJ2-2; clone_size: many; cdr3_nt: TGTGCCAGCAGCCGGTTAAGGTCAGGGGAGCTGTTTTTT; cdr3_aa: CASSRLRSGELFF
v_call: TRBV6-6; d_call: TRBD1; j_call: TRBJ1-4; clone_size: -; cdr3_nt: TGTGCCAGCAGGGGACAGGGTACGGCTAATGAAAAACTGTTTTTT; cdr3_aa: CASRGQGTANEKLFF
v_call: TRBV6-5; d_call: TRBD1; j_call: TRBJ1-2; clone_size: few; cdr3_nt: TGTGCCAGCAGTTACGTCAACAGGGGCCACTATGGCTACACCTTC; cdr3_aa: CASSYVNRGHYGYTF
v_call: TRBV6-2/TRBV6-3; d_call: TRBD2; j_call: TRBJ2-1; clone_size: -; cdr3_nt: TGTGCCAGCATCCCCAGCACGGGAGGCAATGAGCAGTTCTTC; cdr3_aa: CASIPSTGGNEQFF
v_call: TRBV21-1; d_call: -; j_call: TRBJ2-7; clone_size: few; cdr3_nt: TGTGCCAGCACCTACCGGGACAGAAAGTCCTACGAGCAGTACTTC; cdr3_aa: CASTYRDRKSYEQYF
v_call: TRBV15; d_call: -; j_call: TRBJ1-4; clone_size: once; cdr3_nt: TGTGCCACCAGCGGCAGGGGAGCAACTAATGAAAAACTGTTTTTT; cdr3_aa: CATSGRGATNEKLFF
v_call: TRBV3-1; d_call: TRBD2; j_call: TRBJ2-1; clone_size: many; cdr3_nt: TGTGCCAGCAGCCAAGGGCGTCTAGCCGGGAGGAGAATGAACAATGAGCAGTTCTTC; cdr3_aa: CASSQGRLAGRRMNNEQFF
v_call: TRBV5-1; d_call: -; j_call: TRBJ2-4; clone_size: many; cdr3_nt: TGCGCCAGCAGCTTGGATACCCCTCGACAGCTAGGTGTCAAAAACATTCAGTACTTC; cdr3_aa: CASSLDTPRQLGVKNIQYF
v_call: TRBV15; d_call: TRBD1; j_call: TRBJ1-2; clone_size: many; cdr3_nt: TGTGCCACCAGCCGGGACAGGGTTAACTATGGCTACACCTTC; cdr3_aa: CATSRDRVNYGYTF
v_call: TRBV7-6; d_call: TRBD1; j_call: TRBJ1-5; clone_size: -; cdr3_nt: TGTGCCAGCAGCTTAGTGAGAGTGACCAGGGGGTCGGGTCAGCCCCAGCATTTT; cdr3_aa: CASSLVRVTRGSGQPQHF
v_call: TRBV7-6; d_call: TRBD1; j_call: TRBJ2-7; clone_size: many; cdr3_nt: TGTGCCAGCAGTTGGGACAGGGGTCGCGACGAGCAGTACTTC; cdr3_aa: CASSWDRGRDEQYF
v_call: TRBV5-1; d_call: TRBD2; j_call: TRBJ2-5; clone_size: many; cdr3_nt: TGCGCCAGCAGCTTGGGGGGACTACTATCCGGCGGGGAGACCCAGTACTTC; cdr3_aa: CASSLGGLLSGGETQYF
v_call: TRBV12-3/TRBV12-4; d_call: TRBD1; j_call: TRBJ2-7; clone_size: many; cdr3_nt: TGTGCCAGCAGTTTGAACGGGACAGGTAGGGCCTACGAGCAGTACTTC; cdr3_aa: CASSLNGTGRAYEQYF
v_call: TRBV7-2; d_call: TRBD2; j_call: TRBJ2-7; clone_size: few; cdr3_nt: TGTGCCAGCAGCTTAGTTCGGGGGGGGCCCTACGAGCAGTACTTC; cdr3_aa: CASSLVRGGPYEQYF
v_call: TRBV4-3; d_call: TRBD1; j_call: TRBJ1-1; clone_size: -; cdr3_nt: TGCGCCAGCAGCCAAGCGTTGGGATCCGGGACAGGGGGCCCTGGGCCTGAAGCTTTCTTT; cdr3_aa: CASSQALGSGTGGPGPEAFF
v_call: TRBV3-1; d_call: TRBD2; j_call: TRBJ2-1; clone_size: many; cdr3_nt: TGTGCCAGCAGCCACTACGGGGGGGCCCACAATGAGCAGTTCTTC; cdr3_aa: CASSHYGGAHNEQFF
v_call: TRBV20-1; d_call: -; j_call: TRBJ2-2; clone_size: few; cdr3_nt: TGCAGTGCTAGCACCTACAAGAACACCGGGGAGCTGTTTTTT; cdr3_aa: CSASTYKNTGELFF
v_call: TRBV6-2/TRBV6-3; d_call: TRBD2; j_call: TRBJ2-1; clone_size: many; cdr3_nt: TGTGCCAGCAGCCGCGGGGGGCCAGGGACGAATGAGCAGTTCTTC; cdr3_aa: CASSRGGPGTNEQFF
v_call: TRBV10-3; d_call: -; j_call: TRBJ1-3; clone_size: -; cdr3_nt: TGTGCCATCAGTGCGGGAGGAAACACCATATATTTT; cdr3_aa: CAISAGGNTIYF
v_call: TRBV3-1; d_call: TRBD2; j_call: TRBJ2-3; clone_size: few; cdr3_nt: TGTGCCAGCAGCCATAACGCGGGGGGCACAGATACGCAGTATTTT; cdr3_aa: CASSHNAGGTDTQYF
v_call: TRBV11-3; d_call: -; j_call: TRBJ2-1; clone_size: -; cdr3_nt: TGTGCCAGCAGCAGAGGGCAGGCACCTGGGGATGAGCAGTTCTTC; cdr3_aa: CASSRGQAPGDEQFF
v_call: TRBV4-2; d_call: -; j_call: TRBJ2-3; clone_size: many; cdr3_nt: TGTGCCAGCAGCCAGGCGGGGGCCACCACAGATACGCAGTATTTT; cdr3_aa: CASSQAGATTDTQYF
v_call: TRBV2; d_call: -; j_call: TRBJ2-5; clone_size: -; cdr3_nt: TGTGCCAGCAGTGAACGGACCGGAGGAGAGACCCAGTACTTC; cdr3_aa: CASSERTGGETQYF
v_call: TRBV3-1; d_call: -; j_call: TRBJ2-7; clone_size: once; cdr3_nt: TGTGCCAGCAGCCAAGAGGGAGTTCTAGCCATCGACTTC; cdr3_aa: CASSQEGVLAIDF
v_call: TRBV7-2; d_call: -; j_call: TRBJ2-7; clone_size: -; cdr3_nt: TGTGCCAGCAGCCCAAGCAGGCCCCTCGGGGACGAGCAGTACTTC; cdr3_aa: CASSPSRPLGDEQYF
v_call: TRBV11-2; d_call: -; j_call: TRBJ2-3; clone_size: few; cdr3_nt: TGTGCCAGCAAATTTGGGGGTCGGGATACGCAGTATTTT; cdr3_aa: CASKFGGRDTQYF
v_call: TRBV5-6; d_call: -; j_call: TRBJ1-5; clone_size: -; cdr3_nt: TGTGCCAGCAGCTTGGTCGGGGACACGTCTAATCAGCCCCAGCATTTT; cdr3_aa: CASSLVGDTSNQPQHF
v_call: TRBV4-3; d_call: -; j_call: TRBJ1-6; clone_size: -; cdr3_nt: TGCGCCAGCAGCCAAGATCAGAAGGGGCCGAGAAATTCACCCCTCCACTTT; cdr3_aa: CASSQDQKGPRNSPLHF
v_call: TRBV5-1; d_call: -; j_call: TRBJ2-1; clone_size: -; cdr3_nt: TGCGCCAGCAGCTGGGCAAGCTACAATGAGCAGTTCTTC; cdr3_aa: CASSWASYNEQFF
v_call: TRBV20-1; d_call: -; j_call: TRBJ2-6; clone_size: many; cdr3_nt: TGCAGTGCTAGCGGGGGGCCCGGGGCCAACGTCCTGACTTTC; cdr3_aa: CSASGGPGANVLTF
v_call: TRBV7-2; d_call: -; j_call: TRBJ1-2; clone_size: -; cdr3_nt: TGTGCCAGCAACGGCCCCAGATATGGCTACACCTTC; cdr3_aa: CASNGPRYGYTF
v_call: TRBV6-2/TRBV6-3; d_call: TRBD1; j_call: TRBJ2-7; clone_size: many; cdr3_nt: TGTGCCAGCCGAGAAGGACAGGGTAGAGTAAAAGTGATTTACGAGCAGTACTTC; cdr3_aa: CASREGQGRVKVIYEQYF
v_call: TRBV20-1; d_call: TRBD1; j_call: TRBJ1-4; clone_size: -; cdr3_nt: TGCAGTGCCCGGACGGGACAGGGTAATGAAAAACTGTTTTTT; cdr3_aa: CSARTGQGNEKLFF